A few counts support the clone carrying this TCR beta chain. MiXCR, run by TCRdb on the 5' RACE reads, gives a single entry per CDR3 protein. This table has about 100,000 distinct CDR3 sequences, roughly 11% appearing once. This record comes from a study of early T cells in non-severe SARS-CoV-2 infection. The CDR3 extends over 11 amino acids. J is TRBJ2-5 and V is TRBV21-1. TRBV21-1 corresponds to a pseudogene. The origin of this receptor is an adult who was a healthcare worker with PCR-confirmed SARS-CoV-2 infection or an uninfected control (not recorded which). The sequenced sample consisted of whole blood. CDR3 nucleotides: TGTGCCAGCCCATGGGGAGAGACCCAGTACTTC. Translation: CASPWGETQYF.